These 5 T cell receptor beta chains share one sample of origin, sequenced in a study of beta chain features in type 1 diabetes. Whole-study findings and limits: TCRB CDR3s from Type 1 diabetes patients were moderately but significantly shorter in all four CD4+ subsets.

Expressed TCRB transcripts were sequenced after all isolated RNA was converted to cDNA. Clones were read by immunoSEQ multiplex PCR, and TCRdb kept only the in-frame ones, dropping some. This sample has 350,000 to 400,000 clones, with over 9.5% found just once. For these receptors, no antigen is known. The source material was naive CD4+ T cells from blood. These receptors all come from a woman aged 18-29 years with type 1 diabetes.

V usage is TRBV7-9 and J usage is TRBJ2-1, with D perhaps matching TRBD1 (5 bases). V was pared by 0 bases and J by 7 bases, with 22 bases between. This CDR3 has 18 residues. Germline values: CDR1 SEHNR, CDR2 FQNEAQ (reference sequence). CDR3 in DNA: TGTGCCAGCAGCTTAGCCAAAGGGAAGGGTAGCAGGGCGAATGAGCAGTTCTTC. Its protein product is CASSLAKGKGSRANEQFF.

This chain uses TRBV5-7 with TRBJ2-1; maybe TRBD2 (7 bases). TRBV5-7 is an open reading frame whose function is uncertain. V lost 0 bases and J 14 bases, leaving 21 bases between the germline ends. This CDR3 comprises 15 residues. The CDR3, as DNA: TGTGCCAGCAGCTTGGGGGGGGGCCTCGATCATAATGAGTTCTTC. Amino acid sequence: CASSLGGGLDHNEFF.

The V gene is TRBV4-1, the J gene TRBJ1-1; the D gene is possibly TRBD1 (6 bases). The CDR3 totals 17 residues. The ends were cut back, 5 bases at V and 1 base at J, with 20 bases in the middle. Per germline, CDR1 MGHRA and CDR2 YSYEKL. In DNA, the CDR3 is TGCGCCAGCAGCTCTGGGGGCATGGACCGACCGAACACTGAAGCTTTCTTT. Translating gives CASSSGGMDRPNTEAFF.

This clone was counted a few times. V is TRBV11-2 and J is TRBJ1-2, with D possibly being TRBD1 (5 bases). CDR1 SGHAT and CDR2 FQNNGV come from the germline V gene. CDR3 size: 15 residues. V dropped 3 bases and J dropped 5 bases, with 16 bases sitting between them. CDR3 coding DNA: TGTGCCAGCAGCTTCGCCACCGACAGTCGGTATGGCTACACCTTC. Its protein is CASSFATDSRYGYTF.

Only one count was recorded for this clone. This CDR3 reads CASSHMMNSEQFF. The CDR3 nucleotides read TGTGCCAGCAGTCACATGATGAACAGTGAGCAGTTCTTC. This rearrangement joins TRBV14 to TRBJ2-1; D gene unclear. The ends were cut back, 6 bases at V and 9 bases at J, with 15 bases in the middle. The CDR3 covers 13 residues. Germline V gene data show CDR1 as SGHDN and CDR2 as FVKESK.